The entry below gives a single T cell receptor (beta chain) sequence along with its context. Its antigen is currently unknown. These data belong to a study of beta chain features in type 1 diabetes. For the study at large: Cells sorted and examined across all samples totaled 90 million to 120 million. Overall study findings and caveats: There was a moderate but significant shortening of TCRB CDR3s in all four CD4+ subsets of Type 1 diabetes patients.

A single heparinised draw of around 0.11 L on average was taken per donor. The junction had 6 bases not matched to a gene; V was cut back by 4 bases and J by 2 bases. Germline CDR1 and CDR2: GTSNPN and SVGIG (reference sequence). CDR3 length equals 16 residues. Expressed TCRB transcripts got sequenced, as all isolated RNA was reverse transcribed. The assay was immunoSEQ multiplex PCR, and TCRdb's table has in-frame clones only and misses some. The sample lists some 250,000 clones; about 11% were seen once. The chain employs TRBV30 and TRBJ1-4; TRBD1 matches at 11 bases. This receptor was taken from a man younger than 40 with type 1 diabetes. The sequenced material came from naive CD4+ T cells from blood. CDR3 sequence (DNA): TGTGCCTGGACACAAGGGACAGGGGGGACTAATGAAAAACTGTTTTTT. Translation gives CAWTQGTGGTNEKLFF.